The 4 T cell receptor beta chains reported below all come from one sample, sequenced in a study of T cells after yellow fever vaccination. From the 5' RACE reads, TCRdb called clonotypes with MiXCR, one entry per CDR3 protein. The table has 500,000 to 650,000 distinct CDR3 sequences, about 17% seen once. Specimen: PBMCs, collected 5 days after the first yellow fever vaccination. The receptors were gathered from a man between 18 and 29 years old who received the YFV17D yellow fever vaccine.

This clonotype occurred a few times. The genes are TRBV7-2 and TRBJ2-4; 12 nucleotides match TRBD2. Germline values: CDR1 SGHTA, CDR2 FQGNSA. V lost 4 bases to trimming and J lost 10 bases; unmatched junction nucleotides: 2. This CDR3 spans 13 amino acids. CDR3 loop: CASSSSGGAIQYF. CDR3 DNA sequence: TGTGCCAGCAGCTCTAGCGGGGGGGCTATTCAGTACTTC.

This clonotype was seen a few times. The chain links TRBV5-1 to TRBJ2-5; 8 nucleotides agree with TRBD2. The germline V gene has CDR1 SGHRS and CDR2 YFSETQ. The CDR3 extends over 16 amino acids. V lost 4 bases, J lost 5 bases, and 13 bases stayed unmatched. This CDR3 is CASSALGGTSTETQYF. DNA for the CDR3: TGCGCCAGCAGCGCCCTCGGCGGGACTAGTACGGAGACCCAGTACTTC.

This clonotype was found a few times. The rearrangement joins TRBV5-6 to TRBJ2-7; 8 bases align to TRBD1. This CDR3 has 14 residues. From germline, CDR1 is SGHDT and CDR2 YYEEEE. V was clipped by 1 base and J by 7 bases; unmatched bases: 7. CDR3 nucleotides: TGTGCCAGCAGCTTGTTCGACAGGGGATCGGAGCAGTACGTC. This translates into CASSLFDRGSEQYV.

The genes are TRBV11-2 and TRBJ2-7; D uncertain. This CDR3 is built from 14 residues. The germline gives CDR1 SGHAT, CDR2 FQNNGV. V was trimmed by 8 bases and J by 3 bases, leaving 17 bases between them. The CDR3 loop reads CASLKSPASYEQYV. In nucleotides, the CDR3 is TGTGCCAGCTTAAAAAGCCCCGCTAGCTACGAGCAGTACGTC.